This T cell receptor (beta chain) was obtained from a study of Ad26.COV2.S vaccination and SARS-CoV-2 variants. Study in general: The study gave Ad26.COV2.S intramuscularly, once or twice 56 days apart. Study results and limitations: Spike-specific TCR breadth was greater after Ad26.COV2.S than placebo.

This CDR3 region has 14 residues. CDR1 is MDHEN and CDR2 is SYDVKM in the germline V gene. Losses at the gene ends were 6 bases for V and 6 bases for J; bases not matched to a gene: 8. As concerns this clone: The antigen remains unidentified.

Treatment indicated: over 15 received Ad26.COV2.S at low or high dose, single or two shots; about 5 received placebo; per-sample allocation not given. The investigators took samples on day 63 after the first vaccine or placebo injection. The repertoire was sequenced with immunoSEQ multiplex PCR; TCRdb's copy has only in-frame clones and lacks some. Of roughly 420,000 clones listed, roughly 90% are singletons. The receptor comes from a person between 18 and 60 years old who received the Ad26.COV2.S COVID-19 vaccine or a placebo. This sequence joins TRBV28 and TRBJ1-5, with 7 bases aligning to TRBD1. The specimen comprised peripheral blood, sampled in a trial of Ad26.COV2.S vaccine versus placebo. This CDR3 is CASSRRQGGQPQHF. The CDR3 coding sequence is TGTGCCAGCAGCAGACGACAGGGAGGTCAGCCCCAGCATTTT.